This TCR beta chain was identified in a study of CD8 T cells in Susac syndrome. Study-level results: A relatively small number of individuals underwent TCR sequencing and HLA analysis.

Trimming cost V 5 bases and J 5 bases, with 16 bases left between them. This CDR3 spans 14 amino acids. Germline values: CDR1 SGHTA, CDR2 FQGNSA. Note on this clonotype: Its antigen is as yet unknown.

Random hexamers served to reverse transcribe roughly 0.5 to 1 ug RNA. Amplification of TCR beta CDR3 was carried out by immunoSEQ multiplex PCR, which covered 54 Vbeta and 13 Jbeta segments. TCRdb redid the calling of the immunoSEQ multiplex PCR reads with MiXCR, one entry per CDR3 protein. The sample consists of about 190,000 distinct CDR3 sequences, roughly 92% of them appearing once. The sample consisted of CD4+ T cells from PBMCs. This TCR derives from a human donor in good health. The chain combines TRBV7-2 with TRBJ2-7; the D gene is possibly TRBD2 (6 bases). The CDR3 loop reads CASSVRLETDEQYV. The CDR3 nucleotides are TGTGCCAGCAGCGTGAGACTAGAAACTGACGAGCAGTACGTC.